This is a list of T cell receptor beta chains from one sample in a study of blood T cell repertoires in COVID-19. Here immunoSEQ multiplex PCR was the method, and the copy in TCRdb shows in-frame clones only, minus some. The data show some 83,000 clones, with roughly 85% seen just once and 4.5% to 6% held by the top ten. The specimen was peripheral blood. These receptor sequences come from a woman older than 75 with active or convalescent COVID-19. The CDR3 runs from the conserved cysteine through the conserved F or W. The order of the fields is V gene, D gene, J gene, clone size, CDR3 DNA, CDR3 protein. A D gene is named only where the DNA matches it firmly. Clone size is not always given. Where it is, it says once, few, many or a class for expanded clones.

>TRBV28|NA|TRBJ1-2|few
TGTGCCAGCAGTTTGCCAGGGTACTATGGCTACACCTTC
CASSLPGYYGYTF
>TRBV11-2|NA|TRBJ1-4|once
TGTGCCAGCAGCTTAGTAACGGGAAAACTGTTTTTT
CASSLVTGKLFF
>TRBV7-2|TRBD1|TRBJ2-2|NA
TGTGCCAGCAGCTTGGGACAGGGGGTAGGGGAGCTGTTTTTT
CASSLGQGVGELFF
>TRBV12-3/TRBV12-4|NA|TRBJ2-5|once
TGTGCCAGCAGCCCCAGAGAGACCCAGTACTTC
CASSPRETQYF
>TRBV7-9|TRBD1|TRBJ2-7|NA
TGTGCCAGCAGCTGGACAGGGGACTCCTACGAGCAGTACTTC
CASSWTGDSYEQYF
>TRBV5-1|TRBD1|TRBJ2-7|NA
TGCGCCAGCAGGACAGGGTCGGGGTACGAGCAGTACTTC
CASRTGSGYEQYF
>TRBV28|TRBD2|TRBJ2-1|NA
TGTGCCAGCAGTTTAGGTTCGGGGACTACCTACAATGAGCAGTTCTTC
CASSLGSGTTYNEQFF
>TRBV3-1/TRBV3-2|NA|TRBJ2-1|NA
TGTGCCAGCAGCTTCCGAGTTGGGGCAGGGGCCTACAATGAGCAGTTCTTC
CASSFRVGAGAYNEQFF
>TRBV24-1|TRBD2|TRBJ2-5|NA
TGTGCCACCAGTGCTAGCGGCGTTGGGACCCAGTACTTC
CATSASGVGTQYF
>TRBV12-3/TRBV12-4|NA|TRBJ1-1|NA
TGTGCCAGCAGTCCCCGGGGCACTGAAGCTTTCTTT
CASSPRGTEAFF
>TRBV7-2|TRBD1|TRBJ1-1|NA
TGTGCCAGCAGCTTCCGGGACAGAGGAACTGAAGCTTTCTTT
CASSFRDRGTEAFF
>TRBV7-9|NA|TRBJ2-7|NA
TGTGCCAGCAGCTTAGAATCAGGGCCCTACGAGCAGTACTTC
CASSLESGPYEQYF
>TRBV3-1/TRBV3-2|TRBD1|TRBJ1-1|NA
TGTGCCAGCAGCTACAGGGGTGTCACTGAAGCTTTCTTT
CASSYRGVTEAFF
>TRBV10-1|NA|TRBJ2-7|NA
TGCGCCAAACGTCGACAGCACTACGAGCAGTACTTC
CAKRRQHYEQYF
>TRBV5-1|TRBD1|TRBJ2-3|once
TGCGCCAGCAGCTTGCGAACGGGGCGGCAGGGGGCAACAGATACGCAGTATTTT
CASSLRTGRQGATDTQYF
>TRBV15|TRBD1|TRBJ2-7|NA
TGTGCCACCAGCAGAGAGGGACAGGGGGCCTACGAGCAGTACTTC
CATSREGQGAYEQYF
>TRBV30|NA|TRBJ1-5|NA
TGTGCCTGGAGTGGCGGGGACGTCCGTAGCAATCAGCCCCAGCATTTT
CAWSGGDVRSNQPQHF
>TRBV5-4|TRBD1|TRBJ2-3|NA
TGTGCCAGCACCTGGCTACAACAGGGGAGCACAGATACGCAGTATTTT
CASTWLQQGSTDTQYF
>TRBV9|TRBD2|TRBJ2-1|once
TGTGCCAGCAGCGTAGGGGGGAGCGGGAGGGCCCTCAATGAGCAGTTCTTC
CASSVGGSGRALNEQFF
>TRBV12-3/TRBV12-4|NA|TRBJ2-1|NA
TGTGCCAGCAGTCTCGGAGGAAATGAGCAGTTCTTC
CASSLGGNEQFF
>TRBV30|NA|TRBJ1-2|few
TGTGCCTGGAGTGTAGGCGGAGCCTATGGCTACACCTTC
CAWSVGGAYGYTF
>TRBV3-1/TRBV3-2|NA|TRBJ2-5|NA
TGTGCCAGCAGCCAAGACAACCAAGAGACCCAGTACTTC
CASSQDNQETQYF
>TRBV19|TRBD1|TRBJ1-6|few
TGTGCCAGTAGCATCACAGGGGCGGGGAGGAATTCACCCCTCCACTTT
CASSITGAGRNSPLHF
>TRBV2|NA|TRBJ1-2|NA
TGTGCCAGCAGTGATAGTTACTATGGCTACACCTTC
CASSDSYYGYTF
>TRBV5-1|TRBD2|TRBJ2-1|NA
TGCGCCAGCAGCTGGGGACTAGCGGGGGGCTACAATGAGCAGTTCTTC
CASSWGLAGGYNEQFF
>TRBV10-3|NA|TRBJ1-5|NA
TGTGCCATCAGTGAGAACGGAGGGGATCAGCCCCAGCATTTT
CAISENGGDQPQHF
>TRBV24-1|NA|TRBJ2-5|NA
TGTGCCACCAGTGGCCTTAGCGACCAAGAGACCCAGTACTTC
CATSGLSDQETQYF
>TRBV30|NA|TRBJ2-2|NA
TGTGCCTGGAGCAAAAACACGAACACCGGGGAGCTGTTTTTT
CAWSKNTNTGELFF
>TRBV10-2|NA|TRBJ2-3|NA
TGCGCCAGCAGCCTCCGGGACACGGCCGATGATACGCAGTATTTT
CASSLRDTADDTQYF
>TRBV7-2|TRBD2|TRBJ2-3|NA
TGTGCCAGCAGCTTCCAGCGGGGGGGCGGAGATACGCAGTATTTT
CASSFQRGGGDTQYF
>TRBV6-6|TRBD1|TRBJ2-1|NA
TGTGCCAGCAGTCCATCTACCGGGACAGGCTCGCAGTTCTTC
CASSPSTGTGSQFF
>TRBV27|NA|TRBJ2-7|once
TGTGCCAGCAGCCAGCACGAGGGGGCCTACGAGCAGTACTTC
CASSQHEGAYEQYF
>TRBV9|NA|TRBJ1-3|few
TGTGCCAGCAGCTCCGCATCCGGGGGAAACACCATATATTTT
CASSSASGGNTIYF
>TRBV6-4|TRBD1|TRBJ1-6|NA
TGTGCCAGCAACTCCGGGACAGGGGGCGAAGGGGACCAGAATTCACCCCTCCACTTT
CASNSGTGGEGDQNSPLHF
>TRBV3-1/TRBV3-2|NA|TRBJ1-6|NA
TGTGCCAGCAGCCAAGGAGGAGTTTCACCCCTCCACTTT
CASSQGGVSPLHF
>TRBV7-2|NA|TRBJ1-5|NA
TGTGCCAGCAGCTTAGAAGTGGTTGCGCAGCCCCAGCATTTT
CASSLEVVAQPQHF
>TRBV6-5|TRBD2|TRBJ2-5|NA
TGTGCCAGCAGTTATGGGGACGGGAGGCCCCAAGAGACCCAGTACTTC
CASSYGDGRPQETQYF
>TRBV10-3|NA|TRBJ2-5|once
TGTGCCATCAGTGAGTCCCCCGCAGGATGGAAACAAGAGACCCAGTACTTC
CAISESPAGWKQETQYF
>TRBV7-2|NA|TRBJ2-5|NA
TGTGCCAGCAGCTTCGGAGGAGAGACCCAGTACTTC
CASSFGGETQYF
>TRBV5-5|NA|TRBJ2-3|NA
TGTGCCAGCAGCCTCGGCAGCGGGCCCCTTCCAGATACGCAGTATTTT
CASSLGSGPLPDTQYF
>TRBV3-1/TRBV3-2|TRBD2|TRBJ2-7|NA
TGTGCCAGCAGCCAATTTGGGGCGGGAGGCTACGAGCAGTACTTC
CASSQFGAGGYEQYF
>TRBV19|TRBD2|TRBJ2-7|NA
TGTGCCAGTAGTATAGGCATCGGGAGGGCCTACGAGCAGTACTTC
CASSIGIGRAYEQYF
>TRBV20-1|NA|TRBJ2-5|NA
TGCAGTGCTAGAATCAGAGAGACCCAGTACTTC
CSARIRETQYF